Below are 21 T cell receptor beta chains sequenced from a single sample in a study of cytomegalovirus exposure and HLA in healthy donors. The PCR made use of 60 Vbeta and 13 Jbeta primers. Some clones are missing from TCRdb's copy, which holds only in-frame ones; the method was immunoSEQ multiplex PCR. The sample lists approximately 160,000 clones; roughly 74% were seen once. Sequences were obtained from PBMCs. The receptor source for this set is a male donor in good health and CMV-seronegative.

The chain has TRBV21-1 and TRBJ2-6; the listed D gene, TRBD1, was not tested against the DNA. TRBV21-1 is shown as a pseudogene. The CDR3 length is 20 residues. The CDR3: CASSCRQGSQGASGANVLTF. In DNA form, the CDR3 reads TGTGCCAGCAGCTGCCGACAGGGGAGTCAGGGGGCCTCTGGGGCCAACGTCCTGACTTTC.

This clone occurred once. This chain uses TRBV6-1 with TRBJ1-5; 9 positions agree with TRBD1. Germline CDR1 is MNHNS and CDR2 is SASEGT. The CDR3 length is 17 residues. Germline trimming cut 3 bases from V and 6 bases from J; bases unmatched to any gene: 12. The chain's CDR3 is CASSDIYRDRARQPQHF. DNA for the CDR3: TGTGCCAGCAGTGATATCTACCGGGACAGGGCCCGTCAGCCCCAGCATTTT.

The J gene is TRBJ2-7, the V gene TRBV10-2, with TRBD1 as a possible D gene (5 bases). CDR1 is WSHSY and CDR2 is SAAADI in the germline V gene. Deletions cut 2 bases from V and 2 bases from J, with 13 bases between. This CDR3 is 15 amino acids long. CDR3 bases: TGCGCCAGCAGTGAGATCCAGGGCAAGGCCTACGAGCAGTACTTC. Protein: CASSEIQGKAYEQYF.

This clone occurred a few times. The rearrangement links TRBV7-9 to TRBJ1-1; D perhaps matches TRBD1 (5 bases). The germline V gene encodes CDR1 SEHNR and CDR2 FQNEAQ (reference sequence). This CDR3 is built from 12 residues. V lost 3 bases and J lost 7, with 9 bases in between. The DNA for the CDR3 is TGTGCCAGCAGCTTCCAGGGTCTTGAAGCTTTCTTT. Its translation is CASSFQGLEAFF.

The CDR3 DNA follows: TGCGCCAGCAGCTTTCGGGCAGGGGGTGGCAATGAGCAGTTCTTC. The encoded protein is CASSFRAGGGNEQFF. The V and J genes are TRBV5-1 and TRBJ2-1; TRBD1 agrees at 7 bases. J was trimmed by 6 bases and V by 2 bases; bases with no gene match: 8. From germline, CDR1 is SGHRS and CDR2 YFSETQ. This CDR3 spans 15 amino acids.

About this clone: This sample includes further DNA sequences coding for the same CDR3. The DNA of the CDR3 is TGCGCCAGCAGCTCGGGACAGGGGAACACCGGGGAGCTGTTTTTT. This translates into CASSSGQGNTGELFF. The chain employs TRBV5-1 and TRBJ2-2; 9 bases are a match to TRBD1. CDR3 size: 15 residues. Germline V gene sequence: CDR1 SGHRS, CDR2 YFSETQ. V was pared by 3 bases and J by 1 base, with 1 base of the junction left unmatched.

The rearrangement links TRBV7-9 to TRBJ2-5, with 9 bases lining up with TRBD1. The V gene's germline CDR1 is SEHNR and CDR2 FQNEAQ (reference sequence). J lost 5 bases, V lost 3 bases, and 10 bases had no gene match. This CDR3 contains 16 residues. The CDR3 reads CASSFRRDREGETQYF. The CDR3, as DNA: TGTGCCAGCAGCTTTCGCCGGGACAGGGAGGGGGAGACCCAGTACTTC.

This chain joins TRBV7-9 and TRBJ2-1, with TRBD2 identical over 11 bases. V lost 4 bases to trimming and J lost 7 bases; unmatched junction nucleotides: 6. The CDR3 is made up of 15 amino acids. Germline V lookup: CDR1 SEHNR, CDR2 FQNEAQ (reference sequence). Here the CDR3 reads CASSSSSGRENEQFF. CDR3 in DNA: TGTGCCAGCAGCTCTAGTAGCGGGAGGGAAAATGAGCAGTTCTTC.

The chain is built from TRBV19 and TRBJ1-1, with D maybe TRBD1 (5 bases). V lost 6 bases and J 0 bases, leaving 8 bases between the germline ends. Germline assignment: CDR1 LNHDA and CDR2 SQIVND (reference sequence). The CDR3 contains 13 residues. The CDR3 nucleotides are TGTGCCAGTAGGAACAGGATGAACACTGAAGCTTTCTTT. It is translated as CASRNRMNTEAFF.

The V call is TRBV9, the J call TRBJ2-3, with a tentative D call TRBD2 (6 bases). CDR1 SGDLS and CDR2 YYNGEE come from the germline V gene. The V gene lost 3 bases and the J gene lost 7 bases, with 18 bases spanning the gap. The CDR3 contains 15 residues. The CDR3 DNA is TGTGCCAGCAGCGGAACCGGGACCGGGGGAAATACGCAGTATTTT. Residues: CASSGTGTGGNTQYF.

This chain uses TRBV18 with TRBJ2-1, with D hard to call. Trimming removed 6 bases from V and 9 bases from J, with 12 bases in between. The CDR3 is 12 amino acids. CDR1 and CDR2 from the germline V gene are KGHSH and LQKENI. DNA of the CDR3: TGTGCCAGCTCCCGATACGTGAGTGAGCAGTTCTTC. It yields the protein CASSRYVSEQFF.

The chain employs TRBV19 and TRBJ2-1; 9 bases map to TRBD2. Germline V lookup: CDR1 LNHDA, CDR2 SQIVND (reference sequence). The CDR3 is 15 amino acids. After removal of 5 bases from V and 4 bases from J, the junction contained 6 bases not matched to a gene. The CDR3 sequence: CASSSSGGFYNEQFF. CDR3 coding DNA: TGTGCCAGTAGTTCAAGCGGGGGGTTTTACAATGAGCAGTTCTTC. Variable domain in full (rest from reference TRBV19 and TRBJ2-1): DGGITQSPKYLFRKEGQNVTLSCEQNLNHDAMYWYRQDPGQGLRLIYYSQIVNDFQKGDIAEGYSVSREKKESFPLTVTSAQKNPTAFYLCASSSSGGFYNEQFFGPGTRLTVL.

The rearrangement links TRBV7-9 to TRBJ2-3; the match to TRBD1 covers 9 bases. V shed 1 base and J 2 bases; nucleotides not matched to a gene: 1. Germline V gene lookup returns CDR1 SEHNR and CDR2 FQNEAQ (reference sequence). This CDR3 is 15 amino acids long. CDR3 sequence (DNA): TGTGCCAGCAGCTTAGGGGACAGGGACACAGATACGCAGTATTTT. It yields the protein CASSLGDRDTDTQYF.

The chain uses TRBV7-2 and TRBJ1-6; TRBD1 is a possible D gene (6 bases). V lost 5 bases and J 8 bases, leaving 10 bases between the germline ends. Germline CDR1 is SGHTA and CDR2 is FQGNSA. CDR3 size: 13 residues. In DNA, the CDR3 is TGTGCCAGCAGCGTAAACAGGGATTCACCCCTCCACTTT. It encodes CASSVNRDSPLHF.

This clone has a handful of counts. The rearrangement uses TRBV28 and TRBJ2-3, with 10 bases lining up with TRBD2. The CDR3 is 16 residues long. Germline V gene sequence: CDR1 MDHEN, CDR2 SYDVKM. The trim removed 6 bases at V and 4 bases at J, leaving 10 bases unmatched. CDR3 nucleotide sequence: TGTGCCAGCAGCTCAGCCGGGACTAGCGTCTCAGATACGCAGTATTTT. It is translated as CASSSAGTSVSDTQYF. Supplemented by reference TRBV28 and TRBJ2-3, the full variable domain reads DVKVTQSSRYLVKRTGEKVFLECVQDMDHENMFWYRQDPGLGLRLIYFSYDVKMKEKGDIPEGYSVSREKKERFSLILESASTNQTSMYLCASSSAGTSVSDTQYFGPGTRLTVL.

J is TRBJ1-1 and V is TRBV5-4; 8 bases align to TRBD1. Germline CDR1 and CDR2: SGHNT and YYREEE (reference sequence). The V gene end was trimmed by 4 bases and the J gene end by 1 base; junction bases not matched to a gene: 6. This CDR3 region has 15 residues. The DNA for the CDR3 is TGTGCCAGCAGCATAGCCGGGACAGGGAACACTGAAGCTTTCTTT. Its translation is CASSIAGTGNTEAFF.

The V call is TRBV4-1, the J call TRBJ2-3, with TRBD2 identical over 14 bases. This CDR3 is built from 19 residues. CDR1 is MGHRA, CDR2 YSYEKL, per germline. V lost 1 base, J lost 0 bases, and 6 bases stayed unmatched. The CDR3 loop reads CASSQVGLAGEASTDTQYF. Here the CDR3 DNA reads TGCGCCAGCAGCCAAGTGGGACTAGCGGGGGAGGCTAGCACAGATACGCAGTATTTT.

This sequence joins TRBV5-1 and TRBJ2-2; D remains unclear. Trimming left V 7 bases short and J 6 bases short, with 7 bases between. The germline CDR1 and CDR2 sequences are SGHRS and YFSETQ. The CDR3 is made up of 11 amino acids. CDR3 sequence (DNA): TGCGCCAGCGCCCAGGCCGGGGAGCTGTTTTTT. This gives the protein CASAQAGELFF.

Comment on this clone: Germline and junction disagree at one end, which may indicate a read error. The chain's CDR3 is CASSHSGTSSF. In DNA form, the CDR3 reads TGTGCCAGCAGTCATTCCGGGACATCTTCATTT. The chain has TRBV6-4 and TRBJ1-1; D might be TRBD1 (6 bases). This CDR3 is built from 11 residues. Germline CDR1 and CDR2: MRHNA and SNTAGT.

The V gene is TRBV15, the J gene TRBJ1-1, with 7 positions matching TRBD1. From germline, CDR1 is LNHNV and CDR2 YYDKDF (reference sequence). V lost 0 bases to trimming and J lost 5 bases; unmatched junction nucleotides: 6. The CDR3 is 15 residues long. The CDR3 bases are TGTGCCACCAGCAGAGACAGACAGGGCGGAACTGAAGCTTTCTTT. This codes for CATSRDRQGGTEAFF.

The chain uses TRBV2 and TRBJ2-3; D uncertain. CDR1 is SNHLY, CDR2 FYNNEI, per germline. The V end was cut by 2 bases, the J end by 4 bases, with 4 bases between. The CDR3 runs to 12 residues. The CDR3 nucleotides read TGTGCCAGCAGTGAAATCTCAGATACGCAGTATTTT. This sequence encodes CASSEISDTQYF.